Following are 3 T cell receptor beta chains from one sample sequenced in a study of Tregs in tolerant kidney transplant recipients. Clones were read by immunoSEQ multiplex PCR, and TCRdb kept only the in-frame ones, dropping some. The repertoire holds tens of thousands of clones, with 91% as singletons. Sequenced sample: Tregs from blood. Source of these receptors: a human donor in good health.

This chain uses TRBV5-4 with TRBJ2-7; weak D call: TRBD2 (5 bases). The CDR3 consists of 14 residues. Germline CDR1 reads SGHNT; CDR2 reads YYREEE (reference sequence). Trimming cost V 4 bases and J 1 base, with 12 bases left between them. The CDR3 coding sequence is TGTGCCAGCAGCACGAAAAGCGGATCCTACGAGCAGTACTTC. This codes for CASSTKSGSYEQYF.

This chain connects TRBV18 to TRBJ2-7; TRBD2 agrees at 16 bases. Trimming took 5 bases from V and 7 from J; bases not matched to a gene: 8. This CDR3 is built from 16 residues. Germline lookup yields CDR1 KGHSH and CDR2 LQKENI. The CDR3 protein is CASSSGTSGGAGEQYF. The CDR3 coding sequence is TGTGCCAGCTCATCCGGGACTAGCGGGGGGGCTGGTGAGCAGTACTTC.

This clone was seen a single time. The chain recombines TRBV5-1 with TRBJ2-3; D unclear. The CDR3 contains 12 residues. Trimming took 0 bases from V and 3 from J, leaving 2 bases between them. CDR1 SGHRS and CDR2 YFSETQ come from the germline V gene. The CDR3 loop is CASSLVTDTQYF. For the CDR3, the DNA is TGCGCCAGCAGCTTGGTTACAGATACGCAGTATTTT.